Below, one TCR beta chain is given with its context. Libraries were prepared by immunoSEQ multiplex PCR; TCRdb keeps only in-frame clonotypes and omits some of them. The profile shows over 100,000 clones, under 95% of them singletons. The V segment lost 5 bases and the J segment 4 bases; nucleotides outside the gene matches: 8. Looked up from germline, CDR1 is SGHRS and CDR2 is YFSETQ. The CDR3 totals 15 residues. The data originate from a study of control samples from healthy donors and cancer patients. What was sequenced was blood. The gene calls are TRBV5-1 and TRBJ2-7, with 11 nucleotides matching TRBD1. The TCR originated in a woman aged 18-35 years in good health. CDR3: CASSSEDRGRYEQYF. In DNA form, the CDR3 reads TGCGCCAGCAGTTCCGAGGACAGGGGGCGATACGAGCAGTACTTC. The complete variable domain, with remaining parts taken from reference TRBV5-1 and TRBJ2-7, reads KAGVTQTPRYLIKTRGQQVTLSCSPISGHRSVSWYQQTPGQGLQFLFEYFSETQRNKGNFPGRFSGRQFSNSRSEMNVSTLELGDSALYLCASSSEDRGRYEQYFGPGTRLTVT.